This T cell receptor (beta chain) stems from a study of T cells after posttransplantation cyclophosphamide. Whole-study results and caveats: Later post-transplant blood repertoires were often dominated by donor CD8+ memory clones. Tissue-infiltrating T cells from skin or gut overlapped little with blood T cells. Recipient CMV seropositivity and CMV reactivation strongly tracked TRB clonality.

In germline, CDR1 is MNHEY, CDR2 SMNVEV (reference sequence). There are 15 residues in the CDR3. V trimming: 6 bases; J trimming: 2 bases; junction bases outside the gene matches: 10. This clone was observed many times. The antigen is undetermined. Cyclophosphamide on days +3 and +4 followed busulfan-fludarabine conditioning and a marrow graft. Profiling relied on immunoSEQ multiplex PCR, and the TCRdb table lists in-frame clones only, not all of them. The profile covers fewer than 7,000 clones, none occurring a single time. The sample here was PBMCs, taken around 380 days after allogeneic stem cell transplant with posttransplant cyclophosphamide. The sequence was obtained from a male patient between 55 and 70 years old who received an allogeneic stem cell transplant from a related donor, was CMV-positive, and had acute GVHD only. Some T cells may be transferred from the graft donor. V is TRBV27 and J is TRBJ2-7, with 7 bases that match TRBD1. CDR3 in DNA: TGTGCCAGCAGCCCGGGACAGTATATAACCTACGAGCAGTACTTC. Protein: CASSPGQYITYEQYF.